The following is a T cell receptor beta chain sequence with its context. No antigen is known for it. This entry belongs to a study of beta chain features in type 1 diabetes. Study at large: Patients did not differ from healthy donors in age, gender or cell yield.

Blood was collected once per donor into heparin, averaging approximately 110 mL. Notes on the study in general: Patients showed naive, central memory and Treg TCRB repertoires that appeared more similar than those of healthy donors. Diminished insertions and augmented deletions at VDJ junctions characterized type 1 diabetes patients. Across all four CD4+ subsets, people with type 1 diabetes showed modestly shorter TCRB CDR3s.

All of the isolated RNA was reverse transcribed, so expressed TCRB transcripts were sequenced. The repertoire was sequenced with immunoSEQ multiplex PCR; TCRdb's copy has only in-frame clones and lacks some. The sample holds about 150,000 clones, about 13% seen once. Germline V lookup: CDR1 SGHVS, CDR2 FNYEAQ. The CDR3 contains 14 residues. With 5 bases removed from V and 0 bases from J, the gap between germline ends came to 11 bases. The TCR sequence derives from a man in his late teens or twenties with type 1 diabetes. The chain recombines TRBV7-6 with TRBJ2-7; a weak D match, TRBD1 (5 bases). Sequenced sample: central memory CD4+ T cells from blood. The CDR3 DNA is TGTGCCAGCAGCACGCAGGGATACTCCTACGAGCAGTACTTC. Translation: CASSTQGYSYEQYF.